Here is one TCR beta chain with its context. Its specificity is not known. The CDR3 spans 15 residues. CDR1 is SGDLS, CDR2 YYNGEE, per germline. TCRdb re-called the 5' RACE reads; every CDR3 protein appears as one record, without DNA. Its table records a few hundred thousand distinct CDR3 sequences. This entry belongs to a study of monozygotic twins with inflammatory bowel disease. Notes on the study in general: There was no support for any single strong signal or clonotype associated with IBD.

The sequenced sample consisted of blood. The chain carries TRBV9 and TRBJ2-7; as DNA is missing, the TRBD2 call by TCRdb cannot be tested. This TCR was sampled from a human donor with ulcerative colitis or Crohn's disease, or a healthy co-twin of an affected twin (not recorded which). The CDR3 here is CASSPPGGPFYEQYF.